This passage covers 16 T cell receptor beta chains from one sample sequenced in a study of control samples from healthy donors and cancer patients. The method was immunoSEQ multiplex PCR; TCRdb's version includes in-frame clones alone and lacks a portion of them. The sample holds around 170,000 clones, around 88% seen once. The sequenced sample consisted of blood. Receptors originate from a woman between 25 and 40 years old in good health.

V usage is TRBV9 and J usage is TRBJ1-3; D might be TRBD1 (5 bases). The CDR3 is made up of 15 amino acids. Trimming pared 2 bases from V and 4 bases from J, leaving 13 bases between. The germline gives CDR1 SGDLS, CDR2 YYNGEE. CDR3 in amino acids: CASSVDTRSGNTIYF. The CDR3 nucleotides are TGTGCCAGCAGCGTGGACACACGCTCCGGAAACACCATATATTTT.

This chain uses TRBV7-9 with TRBJ2-5; 8 bases agree with TRBD1. With V trimmed by 4 bases and J by 4 bases, 5 bases remained unmatched. The CDR3 runs to 14 residues. The germline V gene has CDR1 SEHNR and CDR2 FQNEAQ (reference sequence). The CDR3 nucleotides read TGTGCCAGCAGCTACGGGACAGGCGGAGAGACCCAGTACTTC. Translating it yields CASSYGTGGETQYF. The entire variable domain, with the rest obtained from reference TRBV7-9 and TRBJ2-5, is as follows: DTGVSQNPRHKITKRGQNVTFRCDPISEHNRLYWYRQTLGQGPEFLTYFQNEAQLEKSRLLSDRFSAERPKGSFSTLEIQRTEQGDSAMYLCASSYGTGGETQYFGPGTRLLVL.

Only a few counts were recorded for this clone. The chain recombines TRBV4-1 with TRBJ1-4; 7 bases map to TRBD1. V lost 4 bases to trimming and J lost 3 bases; unmatched junction nucleotides: 2. Germline V gene lookup returns CDR1 MGHRA and CDR2 YSYEKL. The CDR3 covers 14 residues. For the CDR3, the DNA is TGCGCCAGCAGCCGGGGACAGTCTAATGAAAAACTGTTTTTT. Protein product: CASSRGQSNEKLFF.

This clone was detected once. The chain has TRBV27 and TRBJ1-2; TRBD1 agrees at 9 bases. The CDR3 is made up of 14 amino acids. The germline CDR1 and CDR2 sequences are MNHEY and SMNVEV (reference sequence). With 8 bases clipped from V and 6 bases from J, the junction kept 10 bases outside the gene matches. As DNA, the CDR3 is TGTGCCAGCCGTTATTGGACAGGGGCCGATGGCTACACCTTC. This translates into CASRYWTGADGYTF.

The chain uses TRBV6-5 and TRBJ2-2; D is possibly TRBD1 (6 bases). In germline, CDR1 is MNHEY, CDR2 SVGAGI. V was clipped by 6 bases and J by 0 bases, with 11 bases between them. CDR3 length equals 15 residues. The CDR3 here is CASRWGHTNTGELFF. The DNA for the CDR3 is TGTGCCAGCAGGTGGGGACACACGAACACCGGGGAGCTGTTTTTT.

The rearrangement uses TRBV24-1 and TRBJ2-2; D uncertain. The germline V gene has CDR1 KGHDR and CDR2 SFDVKD. The CDR3 is 13 residues long. The ends were cut back, 7 bases at V and 6 bases at J, with 11 bases in the middle. The CDR3 DNA follows: TGTGCCACCAGGGGAATTGGCGCCGGGGAGCTGTTTTTT. Its translation is CATRGIGAGELFF.

This rearrangement joins TRBV19 to TRBJ1-2; 7 bases are shared with TRBD1. Germline loops: CDR1 LNHDA, CDR2 SQIVND (reference sequence). V lost 5 bases and J lost 4; bases outside the gene matches: 10. There are 15 residues in the CDR3. The CDR3 nucleotides read TGTGCCAGTAGTGAGACCGGGACAGTACTCTATGGCTACACCTTC. It codes for CASSETGTVLYGYTF.

This chain connects TRBV11-3 to TRBJ2-2; TRBD2 matches at 10 bases. Germline trimming cut 1 base from V and 0 bases from J; bases unmatched to any gene: 2. The CDR3 covers 17 residues. Germline V CDR1 and CDR2: SGHNT, YENEEA. The DNA for the CDR3 is TGTGCCAGCAGCTTAGCCCTAGCGGGGGCGAACACCGGGGAGCTGTTTTTT. It yields the protein CASSLALAGANTGELFF. The entire variable domain, with the rest obtained from reference TRBV11-3 and TRBJ2-2, is as follows: EAGVVQSPRYKIIEKKQPVAFWCNPISGHNTLYWYLQNLGQGPELLIRYENEEAVDDSQLPKDRFSAERLKGVDSTLKIQPAELGDSAVYLCASSLALAGANTGELFFGEGSRLTVL.

The gene calls are TRBV27 and TRBJ2-1; unclear D gene. The CDR3 spans 14 residues. CDR1 and CDR2 (germline): MNHEY, SMNVEV (reference sequence). The germline V and J ends were trimmed by 0 bases and 2 bases, with 5 bases remaining between them. The CDR3 protein is CASSLSLTYNEQFF. The CDR3 coding sequence is TGTGCCAGCAGTTTATCCCTTACCTACAATGAGCAGTTCTTC.

V is TRBV6-2 or TRBV6-3 and J is TRBJ2-7; a possible D gene is TRBD2 (5 bases). The CDR3 spans 12 residues. Per the germline V gene, CDR1 is MNHEY and CDR2 is SVGEGT. The V and J ends lost 4 bases and 5 bases respectively, with 9 bases between them. CDR3 bases: TGTGCCAGCAGTTTCACTAGTAACGAGCAGTACTTC. This codes for CASSFTSNEQYF.

J is TRBJ2-5 and V is TRBV5-1; TRBD1 is a possible D gene (7 bases). The germline gives CDR1 SGHRS, CDR2 YFSETQ. The CDR3 spans 14 residues. Trimming removed 2 bases at V and 3 bases at J, with 11 bases between. The CDR3 reads CASSFGRGEETQYF. The DNA for the CDR3 is TGCGCCAGCAGCTTCGGCAGGGGGGAAGAGACCCAGTACTTC.

This clone has only one observation. The genes are TRBV10-3 and TRBJ2-3, with D unclear. The CDR3 sequence is 15 residues long. CDR1 and CDR2 from the germline V gene are ENHRY and SYGVKD. V dropped 6 bases and J dropped 5 bases, with 18 bases sitting between them. CDR3 bases: TGTGCCATCAGCCCCACCCATACTGTAGGAGATACGCAGTATTTT. This gives the protein CAISPTHTVGDTQYF.

This chain uses TRBV28 with TRBJ2-5, with 10 positions matching TRBD1. V was clipped by 7 bases and J by 4 bases; unmatched bases: 6. The germline V gene encodes CDR1 MDHEN and CDR2 SYDVKM. The CDR3 consists of 14 residues. The CDR3 region is CASNHDRGRETQYF. CDR3 coding DNA: TGTGCCAGCAACCATGACAGGGGGCGAGAGACCCAGTACTTC.

V usage is TRBV28 and J usage is TRBJ2-1; perhaps D is TRBD1 or TRBD2 (6 bases each). Germline CDR1 and CDR2: MDHEN and SYDVKM. The CDR3 totals 12 residues. Trimming left V 7 bases short and J 9 bases short, with 13 bases between. CDR3 loop: CASTVEGGEQFF. For the CDR3, the DNA is TGTGCCAGCACCGTCGAGGGGGGTGAGCAGTTCTTC. The full variable domain, with the rest looked up from reference TRBV28 and TRBJ2-1, is DVKVTQSSRYLVKRTGEKVFLECVQDMDHENMFWYRQDPGLGLRLIYFSYDVKMKEKGDIPEGYSVSREKKERFSLILESASTNQTSMYLCASTVEGGEQFFGPGTRLTVL.

This clone was counted only a few times. V is TRBV7-2 and J is TRBJ1-1; D not resolved. Trimming took off 1 base at V and 5 bases at J, with 8 bases between the two ends. The CDR3 length is 13 residues. Germline V gene sequence: CDR1 SGHTA, CDR2 FQGNSA. The CDR3 loop reads CASSLVGLTEAFF. The CDR3 DNA is TGTGCCAGCAGCTTAGTTGGATTGACTGAAGCTTTCTTT. Drawing the rest from reference TRBV7-2 and TRBJ1-1, the complete variable domain is GAGVSQSPSNKVTEKGKDVELRCDPISGHTALYWYRQSLGQGLEFLIYFQGNSAPDKSGLPSDRFSAERTGGSVSTLTIQRTQQEDSAVYLCASSLVGLTEAFFGQGTRLTVV.

A note on this clone: Distinct nucleotide sequences in the sample also encode this CDR3. This chain joins TRBV12-3 or TRBV12-4 and TRBJ1-5; D is perhaps TRBD1 (5 bases). Trimming took 3 bases from V and 4 from J, leaving 7 bases between them. The CDR3 sequence is 13 residues long. This CDR3 is CASSFKGNQPQHF. Here the CDR3 DNA reads TGTGCCAGCAGTTTCAAGGGGAATCAGCCCCAGCATTTT.